These 3 T cell receptor beta chains were all obtained from the same sample, sequenced in a study of blood T cell repertoires in COVID-19. Assay: immunoSEQ multiplex PCR; the TCRdb copy retains only in-frame clones and omits some. The sample includes some 31,000 clones, approximately 91% of them seen just once. Sequenced input: peripheral blood. These receptors all stem from a human donor with active COVID-19. The donor label of this sample is uncertain.

The rearrangement uses TRBV10-2 and TRBJ1-3; D unclear. The V end lost 8 bases, the J end lost 4 bases, and 6 bases lay between the germline ends. This CDR3 has 11 amino acids. Germline CDR1 and CDR2: WSHSY and SAAADI. The CDR3 DNA sequence: TGCGCCAGCGTCTTAGGAAACACCATATATTTT. It specifies CASVLGNTIYF.

This chain connects TRBV7-9 to TRBJ1-2; D gene ambiguous. There are 17 residues in the CDR3. Trimming stripped 1 base from V and 2 bases from J, with 17 bases between. The germline gives CDR1 SEHNR, CDR2 FQNEAQ (reference sequence). The CDR3 DNA follows: TGTGCCAGCAGCTTAGAAGTGTGGGCCGCAGTAAACTATGGCTACACCTTC. It specifies CASSLEVWAAVNYGYTF.

The chain recombines TRBV12-3 or TRBV12-4 with TRBJ1-6; 7 bases fit TRBD1. The CDR3 length is 13 residues. Trimming at V came to 6 bases and at J to 9 bases, leaving 5 bases not matched to a gene. CDR3 amino acids: CASRQTGFSPLHF. The CDR3 nucleotides are TGTGCCAGCAGACAGACAGGGTTTTCACCCCTCCACTTT.